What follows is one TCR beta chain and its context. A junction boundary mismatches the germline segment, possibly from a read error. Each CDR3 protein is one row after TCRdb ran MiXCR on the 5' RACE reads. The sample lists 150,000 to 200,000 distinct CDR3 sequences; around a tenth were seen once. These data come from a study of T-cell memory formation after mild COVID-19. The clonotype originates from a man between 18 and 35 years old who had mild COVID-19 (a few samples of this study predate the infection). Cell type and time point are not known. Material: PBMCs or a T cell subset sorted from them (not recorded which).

The CDR3 nucleotides are TGCAGTGCTAGAGAGTCGCAGGGGAGCTCCTACCATGAGCAGTTCTTC. Its protein product is CSARESQGSSYHEQFF. The V call is TRBV20-1, the J call TRBJ2-1, with D perhaps matching TRBD1 (6 bases). CDR1 and CDR2 from the germline V gene are DFQATT and SNEGSKA (reference sequence). The CDR3 is 16 residues long.